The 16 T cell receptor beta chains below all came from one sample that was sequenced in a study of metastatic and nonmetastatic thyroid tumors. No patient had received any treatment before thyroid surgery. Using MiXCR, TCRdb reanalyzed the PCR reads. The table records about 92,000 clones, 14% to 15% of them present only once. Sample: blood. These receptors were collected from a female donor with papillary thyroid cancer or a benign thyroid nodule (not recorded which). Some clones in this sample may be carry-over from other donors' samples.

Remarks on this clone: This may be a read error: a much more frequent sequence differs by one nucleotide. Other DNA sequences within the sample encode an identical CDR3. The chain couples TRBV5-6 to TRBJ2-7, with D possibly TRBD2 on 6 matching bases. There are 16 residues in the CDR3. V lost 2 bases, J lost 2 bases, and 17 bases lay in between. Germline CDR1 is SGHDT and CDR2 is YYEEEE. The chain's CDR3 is CASSFGGSGSTYEQYF. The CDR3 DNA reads TGTGCCAGCAGCTTTGGGGGGTCGGGTTCAACCTACGAGCAGTACTTC.

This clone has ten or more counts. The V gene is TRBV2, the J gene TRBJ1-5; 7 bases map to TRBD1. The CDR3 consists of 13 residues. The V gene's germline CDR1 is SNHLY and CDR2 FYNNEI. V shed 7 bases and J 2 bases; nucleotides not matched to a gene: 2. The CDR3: CASKDRGNQPQHF. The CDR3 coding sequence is TGTGCCAGCAAAGACAGGGGCAATCAGCCCCAGCATTTT.

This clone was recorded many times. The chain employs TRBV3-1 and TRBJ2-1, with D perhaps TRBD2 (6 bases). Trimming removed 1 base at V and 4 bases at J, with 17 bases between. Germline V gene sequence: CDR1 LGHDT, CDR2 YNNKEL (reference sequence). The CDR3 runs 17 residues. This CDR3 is CASSQGGGDGEYNEQFF. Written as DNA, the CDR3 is TGTGCCAGCAGCCAAGGAGGCGGGGACGGGGAATACAATGAGCAGTTCTTC.

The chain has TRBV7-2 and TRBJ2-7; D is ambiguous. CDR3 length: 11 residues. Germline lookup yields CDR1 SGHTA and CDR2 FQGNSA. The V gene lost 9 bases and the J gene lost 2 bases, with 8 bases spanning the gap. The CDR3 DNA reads TGTGCCAGAAGAAACACCTACGAGCAGTACTTC. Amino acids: CARRNTYEQYF.

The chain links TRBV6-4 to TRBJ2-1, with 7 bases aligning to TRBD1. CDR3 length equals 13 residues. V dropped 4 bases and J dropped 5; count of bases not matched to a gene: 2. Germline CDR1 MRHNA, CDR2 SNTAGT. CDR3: CASSVGTDNEQFF. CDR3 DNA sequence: TGTGCCAGCAGTGTTGGGACAGACAATGAGCAGTTCTTC.

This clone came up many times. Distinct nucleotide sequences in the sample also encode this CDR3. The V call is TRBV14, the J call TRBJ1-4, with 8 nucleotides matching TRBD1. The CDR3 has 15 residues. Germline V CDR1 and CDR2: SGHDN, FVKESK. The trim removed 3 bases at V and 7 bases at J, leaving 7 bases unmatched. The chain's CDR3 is CASSQATGAVEKLFF. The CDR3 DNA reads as TGTGCCAGCAGCCAGGCGACAGGGGCCGTTGAAAAACTGTTTTTT.

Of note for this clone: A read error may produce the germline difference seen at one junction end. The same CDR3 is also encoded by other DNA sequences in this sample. The CDR3 sequence is CASSLDGGATDTQYF. CDR3 in DNA: TGCGCCAGCAGCTTAGACGGGGGTGCCACAGATACGCAGTATTTT. V gene TRBV11-2 combines with J gene TRBJ2-3; D may be TRBD2 (6 bases). This CDR3 has 15 residues. Germline V lookup: CDR1 SGHAT, CDR2 FQNNGV.

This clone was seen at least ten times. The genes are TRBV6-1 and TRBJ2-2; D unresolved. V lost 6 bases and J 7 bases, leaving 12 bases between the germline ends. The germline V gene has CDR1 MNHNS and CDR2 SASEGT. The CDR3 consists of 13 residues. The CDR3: CASSPLMIGELFF. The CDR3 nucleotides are TGTGCCAGCAGCCCACTGATGATCGGGGAGCTGTTTTTT.

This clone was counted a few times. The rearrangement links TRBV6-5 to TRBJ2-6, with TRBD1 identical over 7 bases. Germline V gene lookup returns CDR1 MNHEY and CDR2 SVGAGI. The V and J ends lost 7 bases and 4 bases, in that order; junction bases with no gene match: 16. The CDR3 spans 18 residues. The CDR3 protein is CASIPWTGVNGGANVLTF. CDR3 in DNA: TGTGCCAGCATACCGTGGACAGGCGTAAATGGGGGGGCCAACGTCCTGACTTTC.

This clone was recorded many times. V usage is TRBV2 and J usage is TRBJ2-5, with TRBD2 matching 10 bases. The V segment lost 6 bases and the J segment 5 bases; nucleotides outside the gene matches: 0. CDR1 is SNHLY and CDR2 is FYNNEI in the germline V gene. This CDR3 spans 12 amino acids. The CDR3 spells CASRTSGETQYF. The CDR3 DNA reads TGTGCCAGCAGGACTAGCGGGGAGACCCAGTACTTC. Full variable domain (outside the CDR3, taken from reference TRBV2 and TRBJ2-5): EPEVTQTPSHQVTQMGQEVILRCVPISNHLYFYWYRQILGQKVEFLVSFYNNEISEKSEIFDDQFSVERPDGSNFTLKIRSTKLEDSAMYFCASRTSGETQYFGPGTRLLVL.

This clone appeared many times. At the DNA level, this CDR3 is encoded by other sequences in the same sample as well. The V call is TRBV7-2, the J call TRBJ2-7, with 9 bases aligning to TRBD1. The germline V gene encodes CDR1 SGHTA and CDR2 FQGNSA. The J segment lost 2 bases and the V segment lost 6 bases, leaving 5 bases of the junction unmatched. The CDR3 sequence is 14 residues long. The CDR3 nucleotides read TGTGCCAGCAGTCCCACAGGGGGCCCCTACGAGCAGTACTTC. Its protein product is CASSPTGGPYEQYF.

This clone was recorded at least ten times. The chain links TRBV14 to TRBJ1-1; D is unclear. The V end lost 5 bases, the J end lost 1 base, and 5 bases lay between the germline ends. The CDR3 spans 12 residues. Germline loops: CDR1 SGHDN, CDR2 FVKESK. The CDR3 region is CASSIQNTEAFF. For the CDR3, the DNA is TGTGCCAGCAGCATACAGAACACTGAAGCTTTCTTT.

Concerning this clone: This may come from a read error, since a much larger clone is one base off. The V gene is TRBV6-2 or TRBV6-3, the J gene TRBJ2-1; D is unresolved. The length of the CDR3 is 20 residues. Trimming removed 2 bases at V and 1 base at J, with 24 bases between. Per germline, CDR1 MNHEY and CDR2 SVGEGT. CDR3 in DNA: TGTGCCAGCAGTTACGGCACGGGTAGGTGTACCGGTGTGTCCTACAATGAGCAGTTCTTC. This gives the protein CASSYGTGRCTGVSYNEQFF.

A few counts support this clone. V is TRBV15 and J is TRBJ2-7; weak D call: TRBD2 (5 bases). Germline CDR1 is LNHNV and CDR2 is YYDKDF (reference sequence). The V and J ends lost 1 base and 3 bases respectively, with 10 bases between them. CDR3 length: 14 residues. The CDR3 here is CATSRVGEDYEQYF. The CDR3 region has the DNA TGTGCCACCAGCAGAGTCGGGGAAGACTACGAGCAGTACTTC.

This CDR3 is CASKGSRTSGYSYNEQFF. DNA of the CDR3: TGTGCCAGCAAAGGGAGTCGAACTAGCGGATACTCCTACAATGAGCAGTTCTTC. This chain connects TRBV27 to TRBJ2-1; TRBD2 matches at 8 bases. CDR1 MNHEY and CDR2 SMNVEV come from the germline V gene (reference sequence). The CDR3 has 18 residues. Unmatched junction bases numbered 14, after V lost 7 bases and J lost 0 bases.

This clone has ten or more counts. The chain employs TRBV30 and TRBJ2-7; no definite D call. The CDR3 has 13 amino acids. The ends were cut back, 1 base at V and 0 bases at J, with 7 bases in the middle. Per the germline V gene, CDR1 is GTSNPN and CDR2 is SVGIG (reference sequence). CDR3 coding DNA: TGTGCCTGGAGTGCACGGTACTCCTACGAGCAGTACTTC. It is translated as CAWSARYSYEQYF. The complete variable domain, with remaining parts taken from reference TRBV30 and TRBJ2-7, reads SQTIHQWPATLVQPVGSPLSLECTVEGTSNPNLYWYRQAAGRGLQLLFYSVGIGQISSEVPQNLSASRPQDRQFILSSKKLLLSDSGFYLCAWSARYSYEQYFGPGTRLTVT.